Each of the 6 T cell receptor beta chains below was sequenced from the same sample in a study of monozygotic twins with inflammatory bowel disease. TCRdb re-called the 5' RACE reads and catalogs CDR3 proteins one per entry, DNA excluded. Listed are 150,000 to 200,000 distinct CDR3 sequences; around 7.2% falls within the top ten. The sample taken for sequencing was blood. Receptors originate from a human donor with ulcerative colitis or Crohn's disease, or a healthy co-twin of an affected twin (not recorded which).

This chain connects TRBV28 to TRBJ2-1; TCRdb's D gene call, TRBD2, goes unchecked for lack of DNA. CDR3 length: 15 amino acids. CDR1 is MDHEN and CDR2 is SYDVKM in the germline V gene. The CDR3 reads CAATAGGRIYNEQFF.

This chain connects TRBV5-1 to TRBJ1-2. The CDR3 has 13 residues. Germline values: CDR1 SGHRS, CDR2 YFSETQ. CDR3 amino acids: CASSLEQYYGYTF.

This chain links TRBV7-2 with TRBJ2-7. The CDR3 consists of 14 residues. Germline assignment: CDR1 SGHTA and CDR2 FQGNSA. CDR3 amino acids: CASSLGGSLAEQYF.

The chain recombines TRBV7-8 with TRBJ2-3. This CDR3 spans 15 amino acids. The V gene's germline CDR1 is SGHVS and CDR2 FQNEAQ. The CDR3 sequence is CASSLAGWSTDTQYF.

This chain links TRBV27 with TRBJ2-2. Germline V CDR1 and CDR2: MNHEY, SMNVEV (reference sequence). CDR3 length: 14 amino acids. CDR3 region: CASSLWSNTGELFF.

The rearrangement links TRBV9 to TRBJ2-7. Germline CDR1 and CDR2: SGDLS and YYNGEE. The CDR3 runs to 14 residues. CDR3 in amino acids: CASSVGDAPYEQYF.